This T cell receptor (beta chain) was identified in a study of T cell responses to AZD1222 COVID-19 vaccine (TCRdb year 2021). Notes on the research overall: AZD1222 recipients with second doses at about 4 weeks or about 12 weeks were pooled, because spike-specific TCR depth and breadth did not differ between schedules. A total of approximately 250 trial participants underwent TCR sequencing, of whom 200 to 220 had received two doses of AZD1222 and approximately 26 had received two doses of the MenACWY control vaccine. Enrollment into the trials was organized by age into subgroups of 18-55, 56-69 and 70-plus years, and those subgroups contained roughly 140, 27 and 60 TCR-sequenced participants, respectively.

A distance of 9 bases separates the germline ends of V and J, which lose 0 bases and 12 bases respectively. CDR1 and CDR2 (DFQATT, SNEGSKA) derive from the germline V gene (reference sequence). The CDR3, from cysteine to phenylalanine, totals 11 residues. Here the CDR3 DNA is all that survives: 33 bases in frame from base 1. The investigation overall reported the following: Participants were mostly white British, with more females than males. The authors suggested clonal diversity may have been underestimated. The whole spike protein was spanned by vaccine-associated CD4 TCRs, and dominant responses were seen in regions 160-218 and 743-854. Because no day 14 peak-response samples were available, the repertoires could be characterized only after the peak T cell response. Nearly half of unique spike-specific TCRs reportedly recognized epitopes outside regions mutated in the B.1.351 and B.1.1.7 variants. After two AZD1222 doses, both the breadth and the depth of spike-specific TCRs were significantly higher than at day 0 and than in MenACWY recipients. The 56-69-year group was small, and its depth increase did not reach significance, likely because of low power. Conclusions about previously exposed vaccinees are limited, since just 6 or 7 AZD1222 recipients were seropositive for SARS-CoV-2 at baseline.

The CDR3 regions of human TCRbeta chains were analyzed by immunosequencing. On the study's bioinformatics: TCRs in the repertoires were matched against a reference library of SARS-CoV-2-specific TCRs that had been generated with the MIRA antigen-specificity platform. Breadth meant the fraction of unique TCRs that were SARS-CoV-2-associated, whereas depth meant the fraction of total T cells that were SARS-CoV-2-associated. Each spike-specific TCR was assigned to its reactive spike region and to a CD4 or CD8 class using the MIRA data. Log10-transformed breadth and depth values were compared by one-way ANOVA with Sidak's multiple comparisons tests. What TCRdb holds here is the immuneACCESS table cut down to in-frame rearrangements. Part of the clones is not present; checked against another copy, under half of the missing clones reflect an unresolved V gene, and the others are unexplained. The V and J calls and the clone size are those of that table, but D and trimming were determined from the DNA. This sample has around 140,000 clones in its table, and 70% to 90% of those were observed once. In total, the top ten clones hold about 8% of the sample.

This clone was recorded only once. What this receptor recognizes is not known. Nothing much larger sits one base from this clone, and base qualities are not available. Interpreted using the paper, the time point label stands for: baseline before first vaccination. Vaccinee samples came from UK trials COV001 and COV002, including a single-blind randomized controlled phase 2/3 trial of AZD1222 (ChAdOx1 nCoV-19) in healthy adults. For TCRbeta chain sequencing, PBMC samples were collected from trial participants at day 0 and at day 28 after the second dose. The V and J segments used are TRBV20-1 and TRBJ2-1; a confident D gene designation cannot be given. This specimen was peripheral blood, taken on day 0 of AZD1222 vaccination. This sequence originates from an adult in good health. The CDR3 protein sequence reads: CSARDQVPQFF. At the DNA level, the sequence is TGCAGTGCTAGAGATCAAGTCCCGCAGTTCTTC.